This T cell receptor (beta chain) comes out of a study of T cells after yellow fever vaccination. Trimming left V 0 bases short and J 9 bases short, with 15 bases between. CDR3 length: 16 residues. This clonotype occurred a few times. The antigen remains undetermined. TCRdb passed the 5' RACE reads through MiXCR, listing each CDR3 protein once. The sample lists about 74,000 distinct CDR3 sequences, approximately 7% seen once, with about 32% in the top ten. Study-level points and caveats: Overall, a small share of clonotypes was seen in both CD4 and CD8 compartments.

Material: CD8+ T cells sorted from PBMCs, obtained 5 days after the first yellow fever vaccination. The chain is built from TRBV23-1 and TRBJ1-6, with D perhaps matching TRBD1 (5 bases). TRBV23-1 is given ORF status, its function remaining uncertain. The sequence was collected from a man aged 18 to 29 who received the YFV17D yellow fever vaccine. The CDR3 is CASSQSETRGRSPLHF. The CDR3 DNA reads TGCGCCAGCAGTCAATCGGAGACACGGGGCCGTTCACCCCTCCACTTT.